One and the same sample provided the 24 T cell receptor beta chains below, sequenced in a study of cytomegalovirus exposure and HLA in healthy donors. PCR involved 60 Vbeta and 13 Jbeta primers. TCRdb keeps only in-frame clones here, not all; method: immunoSEQ multiplex PCR. The table has roughly 250,000 clones, 75% to 85% seen once. Specimen: PBMCs. All receptors come from a girl aged 2 to 9 in good health and CMV-seronegative.

The genes are TRBV15 and TRBJ1-5; D call uncertain. V gave up 7 bases and J gave up 5 bases, with 18 bases separating them. The germline V gene has CDR1 LNHNV and CDR2 YYDKDF (reference sequence). CDR3 size: 15 residues. The CDR3: CATTRNSGKDQPQHF. The CDR3 DNA follows: TGTGCCACCACCCGCAATTCGGGGAAGGATCAGCCCCAGCATTTT.

The V call is TRBV12-5, the J call TRBJ2-4; TRBD2 matches 7 bases. The J segment lost 0 bases and the V segment lost 2 bases, leaving 7 bases of the junction unmatched. Germline V lookup: CDR1 LGHNT, CDR2 FRNRAP. This CDR3 is built from 17 residues. The chain's CDR3 is CASGLLLAGVAKNIQYF. The CDR3 coding sequence is TGTGCTAGTGGTTTGCTTCTGGCGGGGGTAGCCAAAAACATTCAGTACTTC.

The chain uses TRBV13 and TRBJ2-5; no definite D call. The DNA end is a closer match to TRBJ2-7, so the J assignment may be wrong. This CDR3 has 11 residues. The germline V gene encodes CDR1 PRHDT and CDR2 FYEKMQ (reference sequence). The CDR3 sequence is CASSSGCEQYF. Here the CDR3 DNA reads TGTGCCAGCAGCTCCGGGTGCGAGCAGTACTTC.

This clone was observed a single time. The chain's CDR3 is CASSPIAGVSEQYF. CDR3 nucleotides: TGTGCCAGCAGCCCTATAGCGGGAGTAAGCGAGCAGTACTTC. This chain uses TRBV7-3 with TRBJ2-7, with 9 bases lining up with TRBD2. After removal of 5 bases from V and 6 bases from J, the junction contained 8 bases not matched to a gene. The CDR3 spans 14 residues. The germline V gene encodes CDR1 SGHTA and CDR2 FQGTGA.

V gene TRBV19 combines with J gene TRBJ1-5; D is unresolved. Trimming stripped 8 bases from V and 1 base from J, with 6 bases between. Germline V gene data show CDR1 as LNHDA and CDR2 as SQIVND (reference sequence). The CDR3 sequence is 12 residues long. Written as DNA, the CDR3 is TGTGCCAGTGGCAGGAGCAATCAGCCCCAGCATTTT. Its translation: CASGRSNQPQHF.

This clone was observed a handful of times. The chain carries TRBV18 and TRBJ2-2; weak D call: TRBD1 (5 bases). V was pared by 1 base and J by 0 bases, with 9 bases between. Germline CDR1 KGHSH, CDR2 LQKENI. This CDR3 is 16 amino acids long. CDR3 in amino acids: CASSPQQASNTGELFF. For the CDR3, the DNA is TGTGCCAGCTCACCACAACAGGCATCGAACACCGGGGAGCTGTTTTTT. Drawing the rest from reference TRBV18 and TRBJ2-2, the complete variable domain is NAGVMQNPRHLVRRRGQEARLRCSPMKGHSHVYWYRQLPEEGLKFMVYLQKENIIDESGMPKERFSAEFPKEGPSILRIQQVVRGDSAAYFCASSPQQASNTGELFFGEGSRLTVL.

The chain uses TRBV7-2 and TRBJ2-2; possibly TRBD1 for D (5 bases). The V and J ends lost 3 bases and 4 bases respectively, with 9 bases between them. CDR1 and CDR2 from the germline V gene are SGHTA and FQGNSA. The CDR3 length is 14 residues. The CDR3: CASSFQGITGELFF. The CDR3 DNA reads as TGTGCCAGCAGCTTTCAGGGCATCACCGGGGAGCTGTTTTTT.

This chain links TRBV11-3 with TRBJ2-2, with D possibly TRBD1 on 6 matching bases. V gave up 1 base and J gave up 4 bases, with 7 bases separating them. Germline CDR1 is SGHNT and CDR2 is YENEEA. This CDR3 comprises 14 residues. The DNA for the CDR3 is TGTGCCAGCAGCTTAGCCAGGGGCACCGGGGAGCTGTTTTTT. As protein: CASSLARGTGELFF.

The V and J genes are TRBV29-1 and TRBJ2-2, with TRBD2 matching over 9 bases. Germline assignment: CDR1 SQVTM and CDR2 ANQGSEA. The V and J ends lost 3 bases and 1 base, in that order; junction bases with no gene match: 3. There are 15 residues in the CDR3. The CDR3, as DNA: TGCAGCGTTGACTTAGCGGGAGTGAACACCGGGGAGCTGTTTTTT. This encodes CSVDLAGVNTGELFF.

The CDR3 DNA sequence: TGTGCCAGCAGCTTTCAGGGTTTGAGCTCTGGGGCCAACGTCCTGACTTTC. This encodes CASSFQGLSSGANVLTF. The chain combines TRBV5-6 with TRBJ2-6, with TRBD1 as a possible D gene (5 bases). V lost 2 bases, J lost 0 bases, and 12 bases lay in between. In germline, CDR1 is SGHDT, CDR2 YYEEEE. This CDR3 comprises 17 residues.

As for this clone: This sample also contains other DNA sequences that code for the same CDR3. V and J are TRBV11-2 and TRBJ2-3; 7 bases agree with TRBD1. Germline CDR1 SGHAT, CDR2 FQNNGV. The CDR3 runs 16 residues. V shed 4 bases, J shed 4 bases, and the junction held 11 bases outside the gene matches. This CDR3 reads CASSSYRDRTPDTQYF. The CDR3 region has the DNA TGTGCCAGCAGCTCGTACCGGGACAGAACACCAGATACGCAGTATTTT.

This rearrangement joins TRBV18 to TRBJ1-4; tentatively, D is TRBD1 (6 bases). Trimming stripped 6 bases from V and 7 bases from J, with 9 bases between. The length of the CDR3 is 12 residues. From germline, CDR1 is KGHSH and CDR2 LQKENI. CDR3: CASSPGAEKLFF. The DNA of the CDR3 is TGTGCCAGCTCTCCAGGGGCTGAAAAACTGTTTTTT.

This clone was found a few times. The rearrangement links TRBV7-3 to TRBJ2-1; 9 bases fit TRBD2. Trimming took 4 bases from V and 0 from J; bases not matched to a gene: 4. CDR3 size: 16 residues. Germline CDR1 SGHTA, CDR2 FQGTGA. CDR3 nucleotides: TGTGCCAGCAGCTCCCAGCGGGGGGCCTCCTACAATGAGCAGTTCTTC. Its protein product is CASSSQRGASYNEQFF.

The V gene is TRBV9, the J gene TRBJ1-4; maybe TRBD1 (5 bases). Looked up from germline, CDR1 is SGDLS and CDR2 is YYNGEE. Trimming took 0 bases from V and 6 from J, leaving 15 bases between them. There are 16 residues in the CDR3. The CDR3 DNA sequence: TGTGCCAGCAGCGTAGCCGGGCGGGGGTTGGATGAAAAACTGTTTTTT. Protein product: CASSVAGRGLDEKLFF.

The V call is TRBV5-1, the J call TRBJ2-7; 9 bases are shared with TRBD1. Germline CDR1 and CDR2: SGHRS and YFSETQ. CDR3 length equals 17 residues. V was clipped by 4 bases and J by 6 bases; unmatched bases: 17. The CDR3 loop is CASSGTGTGISPPEQYF. CDR3 DNA sequence: TGCGCCAGCAGCGGAACCGGGACAGGGATTTCTCCCCCCGAGCAGTACTTC.

The rearrangement joins TRBV5-5 to TRBJ2-3; a possible D gene is TRBD2 (6 bases). The V gene's germline CDR1 is SGHKS and CDR2 YYEKEE (reference sequence). The V end lost 2 bases, the J end lost 1 base, and 8 bases lay between the germline ends. The CDR3 length is 14 residues. Written as DNA, the CDR3 is TGTGCCAGCAGCTTTGGCGGGGGCACAGATACGCAGTATTTT. This gives the protein CASSFGGGTDTQYF.

The chain is built from TRBV10-3 and TRBJ2-1, with TRBD2 matching over 9 bases. Trimming cost V 2 bases and J 0 bases; bases outside gene matches: 5. Germline CDR1 ENHRY, CDR2 SYGVKD. The CDR3 is 17 amino acids. As DNA, the CDR3 is TGTGCCATCAGTGAGACGATAGCGGGGGACTCCTACAATGAGCAGTTCTTC. Encoded protein: CAISETIAGDSYNEQFF.

V usage is TRBV6-5 and J usage is TRBJ2-3; D gene uncertain. The CDR3 is made up of 14 amino acids. The V gene lost 2 bases and the J gene lost 6 bases, with 12 bases spanning the gap. Germline CDR1 and CDR2: MNHEY and SVGAGI. This CDR3 reads CASSYAETLDTQYF. In nucleotides, the CDR3 is TGTGCCAGCAGTTACGCCGAAACATTGGATACGCAGTATTTT.

The chain recombines TRBV28 with TRBJ1-1; D is undetermined. This CDR3 spans 15 amino acids. Trimming stripped 5 bases from V and 1 base from J, with 14 bases between. The V gene's germline CDR1 is MDHEN and CDR2 SYDVKM. The CDR3 DNA reads TGTGCCAGCAGTCCTCACAGAATTCAGAACACTGAAGCTTTCTTT. Its protein is CASSPHRIQNTEAFF.

The CDR3 loop is CSVESLRGTEQFF. CDR3 nucleotide sequence: TGCAGCGTTGAATCTCTCAGGGGGACTGAGCAGTTCTTC. The chain employs TRBV29-1 and TRBJ2-1; TRBD1 matches at 7 bases. Germline CDR1 reads SQVTM; CDR2 reads ANQGSEA. The J segment lost 9 bases and the V segment lost 2 bases, leaving 7 bases of the junction unmatched. CDR3 length equals 13 residues.

V gene TRBV14 combines with J gene TRBJ2-7, with D possibly being TRBD2 (6 bases). The CDR3 runs 14 residues. Trimming pared 1 base from V and 4 bases from J, leaving 11 bases between. Germline-derived CDR1 and CDR2 are SGHDN and FVKESK. The DNA of the CDR3 is TGTGCCAGCAGCCAAGCTGGAGGGCCTTACGAGCAGTACTTC. As protein: CASSQAGGPYEQYF.

V gene TRBV30 combines with J gene TRBJ1-2; D unclear. Germline values: CDR1 GTSNPN, CDR2 SVGIG (reference sequence). This CDR3 spans 12 amino acids. Trimming cost V 4 bases and J 2 bases, with 8 bases left between them. CDR3 amino acids: CAWTGGNYGYTF. The CDR3 nucleotides are TGTGCCTGGACTGGAGGGAACTATGGCTACACCTTC.

This sequence joins TRBV10-3 and TRBJ2-3, with 8 bases identical to TRBD2. This CDR3 has 17 residues. CDR1 ENHRY and CDR2 SYGVKD come from the germline V gene. J lost 6 bases, V lost 3 bases, and 14 bases had no gene match. CDR3 amino acids: CAISERGGHSGLDTQYF. The DNA of the CDR3 is TGTGCCATCAGTGAACGGGGGGGGCACTCTGGTCTGGATACGCAGTATTTT.

The chain combines TRBV9 with TRBJ2-7; D might be TRBD2 (5 bases). Trimming shortened V by 0 bases and J by 3 bases, and 13 bases separated the two germline ends. Germline V gene data show CDR1 as SGDLS and CDR2 as YYNGEE. CDR3 size: 15 residues. Here the CDR3 reads CASSVEGGGYYEQYF. The CDR3 nucleotides read TGTGCCAGCAGCGTAGAGGGTGGCGGGTACTACGAGCAGTACTTC.